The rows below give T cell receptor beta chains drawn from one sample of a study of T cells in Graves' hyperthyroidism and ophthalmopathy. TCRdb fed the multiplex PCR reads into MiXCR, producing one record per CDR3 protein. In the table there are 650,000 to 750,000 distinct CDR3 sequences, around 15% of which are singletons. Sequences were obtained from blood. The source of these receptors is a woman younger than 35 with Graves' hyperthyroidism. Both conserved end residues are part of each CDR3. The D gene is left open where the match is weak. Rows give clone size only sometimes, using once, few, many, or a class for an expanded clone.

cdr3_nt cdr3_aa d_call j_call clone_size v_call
TGTGCCAGTAAAGACAGGGGTAACACTGAAGCTTTCTTT CASKDRGNTEAFF TRBD1 TRBJ1-1 - TRBV19
TGTGCCAGCACCTATGGGTCGAGGGGAGTCAATCAGCCCCAGCATTTT CASTYGSRGVNQPQHF - TRBJ1-5 few TRBV6-2/TRBV6-3
TGTGCCAGCAGCTTAATTGCGAATACGCAGTATTTT CASSLIANTQYF - TRBJ2-3 few TRBV7-9
TGTGCCAGCAGTTTCTACGGCGGGAGGGCCCGAAATGAGCAGTTCTTC CASSFYGGRARNEQFF TRBD2 TRBJ2-1 many TRBV27
TGTGCCAGCAAGTCAGGGAAAGAGACCCAGTACTTC CASKSGKETQYF - TRBJ2-5 - TRBV6-2/TRBV6-3
TGTGCCAGCAGCTCGACAGGGGGCGCAGGAGACGAGCAGTACTTC CASSSTGGAGDEQYF TRBD1 TRBJ2-7 many TRBV7-9
TGCAGCGTTGACGGGGGCGGATCCATTCAGTACTTC CSVDGGGSIQYF - TRBJ2-4 many TRBV29-1
TGTGCCAGCAGCTGGAAACCGGGACAGGCCAATGAAGAAGAGACCCAGTACTTC CASSWKPGQANEEETQYF TRBD1 TRBJ2-5 many TRBV7-8
TGCAGTGCTAGAGCACGACTAGCGGGAGCCCCCTACAATGAGCAGTTCTTC CSARARLAGAPYNEQFF TRBD2 TRBJ2-1 many TRBV20-1
TGTGCCAGCAGCTTCAGGGGAACAGGGGGCGCAATAAAGTATTTT CASSFRGTGGAIKYF TRBD1 TRBJ2-3 - TRBV5-4
TGTGCCAGCAGTTCACGACGGGGCGTGCAAGGGCACACCGGGGAGCTGTTTTTT CASSSRRGVQGHTGELFF - TRBJ2-2 many TRBV12-3/TRBV12-4
TGTGCCACCAGTGATCCCCTCGGCACTGGCCAATCCACAGATACGCAGTATTTT CATSDPLGTGQSTDTQYF - TRBJ2-3 many TRBV24-1
TGTGCCAGCAGCTTCCTAGCGGGGGAATACTACGAGCAGTACTTC CASSFLAGEYYEQYF TRBD2 TRBJ2-7 many TRBV7-8
TGTGCCAGCAGTGGTAGTGGGCGGGACTACTACAATGAGCAGTTCTTC CASSGSGRDYYNEQFF TRBD2 TRBJ2-1 many TRBV2
TGTGCCAGCAGGGGAGGGGGGGGGCATGAGCAGTTCTTC CASRGGGGHEQFF - TRBJ2-1 many TRBV7-6
TGTGCCACCAGCAGAGATAGGGGCAGGACCTACGAGCAGTACTTC CATSRDRGRTYEQYF - TRBJ2-7 many TRBV15
TGCGCCAGCAGCTTGGACACACCTTTTAACTATGGCTACACCTTC CASSLDTPFNYGYTF - TRBJ1-2 many TRBV5-1
TGTGCCAGCAGTGAAGTGTTAGGTGGCTCCGGAAACACCATATATTTT CASSEVLGGSGNTIYF - TRBJ1-3 many TRBV6-1
TGTGCCAGCAGCGGACAGGGGTACAATCAGCCCCAGCATTTT CASSGQGYNQPQHF TRBD1 TRBJ1-5 few TRBV6-1
TGCGCCAGCAGCTTGGGGGGGGACATCTATGGCTACACCTTC CASSLGGDIYGYTF - TRBJ1-2 few TRBV5-1
TGTGCCAGCAGTTACTCGGGGGTGGGCCAGCCCCAGCATTTT CASSYSGVGQPQHF - TRBJ1-5 - TRBV6-6
TGTGCCATCAGTGAGGTGACCCCCGGGACAGGGCTCCTATACGAGCAGTACTTC CAISEVTPGTGLLYEQYF TRBD1 TRBJ2-7 few TRBV10-3
TGTGCCAGCAGCTTCTCAGTAAGGGAAGTTAAGACCCAGTACTTC CASSFSVREVKTQYF - TRBJ2-5 - TRBV7-9
TGTGCCAGCACCTATCTGAGGGGGGCGGCCTACGAGCAGTACTTC CASTYLRGAAYEQYF - TRBJ2-7 many TRBV28
TGTGCCAGCAGTGAACCTCGGACAGATTTACAAGAGACCCAGTACTTC CASSEPRTDLQETQYF - TRBJ2-5 many TRBV2
TGTGCCAGCAGCCCGCCGATGCGACCCTCCGGGGAGCTGTTTTTT CASSPPMRPSGELFF - TRBJ2-2 many TRBV11-2
TGTGCCAGCTCACCACTGGGGTTCGACTATGGCTACACCTTC CASSPLGFDYGYTF - TRBJ1-2 few TRBV18
TGTGCCAGCAGCCGAGTTGACAGGGGGCGGTTTAGCTACGAGCAGTACTTC CASSRVDRGRFSYEQYF TRBD1 TRBJ2-7 few TRBV3-1
TGTGCCAGCAGCCCCAGTTTGGGGAGCCTCACCTACAATGAGCAGTTCTTC CASSPSLGSLTYNEQFF - TRBJ2-1 many TRBV7-3
TGTGCCAGCAGTAGCGCTAAGGGCCCCTACGAGCAGTACTTC CASSSAKGPYEQYF - TRBJ2-7 - TRBV27
TGTGCCAGCGGGGAAGCGGGAGTGGCTGGCACAGATACGCAGTATTTT CASGEAGVAGTDTQYF TRBD2 TRBJ2-3 - TRBV6-1
TGCAGTGCGTCTCCAAGGGCGGAGACCCAGTACTTC CSASPRAETQYF - TRBJ2-5 many TRBV20-1
TGTGCCAGCAGTGGGATTGATTACGAGCAGTACTTC CASSGIDYEQYF - TRBJ2-7 many TRBV6-1
TGTGCCAGCAGCATGCGGGGCACTGAAGCTTTCTTT CASSMRGTEAFF - TRBJ1-1 few TRBV5-4
TGTGCCAGCGCTGGGTTGGGCGGGAGGGCCCCAGATACGCAGTATTTT CASAGLGGRAPDTQYF TRBD2 TRBJ2-3 few TRBV7-2
TGCAGCGTCGGTGGGTACCAAGAGACCCAGTACTTC CSVGGYQETQYF - TRBJ2-5 few TRBV29-1
TGCGCCAGCAGGGAGAGGGACAGGATGAATGAGCAGTTCTTC CASRERDRMNEQFF TRBD1 TRBJ2-1 many TRBV5-1
TGTGCCAGCAGCCATGACGGGGGAGTGGGAGGCAATGAGCAGTTCTTC CASSHDGGVGGNEQFF - TRBJ2-1 many TRBV7-3
TGTGCCAGCAGCTTAGCGAAGGTCGCCTACGAGCAGTACTTC CASSLAKVAYEQYF - TRBJ2-7 few TRBV7-8
TGTGCCAGTAGTACCCTCGAACAAAACTATGGCTACACCTTC CASSTLEQNYGYTF - TRBJ1-2 few TRBV19
TGTGCCAGCAGTTACTCGAGACAGGCGGCGGGCGAGCAGTACTTC CASSYSRQAAGEQYF - TRBJ2-7 - TRBV6-5
TGTGCCAGCAGCTTTGGCGACAGGGACACTGAAGCTTTCTTT CASSFGDRDTEAFF TRBD1 TRBJ1-1 - TRBV7-9
TGCAGCGTTTCCACATCCTTCGGGACCGTCTCCTACGAGCAGTACTTC CSVSTSFGTVSYEQYF - TRBJ2-7 - TRBV29-1
TGCAGTGCTAGAGCCGGGACCCAGGTAAATCAGCCCCAGCATTTT CSARAGTQVNQPQHF - TRBJ1-5 few TRBV20-1
TGCAGCGTTGGGACAGGGGGCAATCAGCCCCAGCATTTT CSVGTGGNQPQHF TRBD1 TRBJ1-5 few TRBV29-1
TGTGCCAGCAGTCGACTTCCCGTAAATGAGCAGTTCTTC CASSRLPVNEQFF - TRBJ2-1 few TRBV6-8
TGTGCCAGCAGCTCCACTGATGCCTACGAGCAGTACTTC CASSSTDAYEQYF - TRBJ2-7 few TRBV11-2
TGCGCCAGCAGCCATCCCGGGACTAGCGGGAGAGTCGAGCAGTTCTTC CASSHPGTSGRVEQFF TRBD2 TRBJ2-1 - TRBV4-1